This TCR beta chain was captured in a study of sequential checkpoint blockade in melanoma. Study details: After both sequences, patients received maintenance nivolumab.

As for treatment: randomized to nivolumab then ipilimumab (arm A) or the reverse (arm B). From thawed PBMCs, live CD3+CD8+ cells negative for CD19 and CD56 were sorted. Sequencing was performed with immunoSEQ multiplex PCR; in TCRdb, only in-frame clones are kept and a portion is missing. The sample includes some 9,600 clones, 60% to 85% seen only once; the top ten take roughly 50%. The germline V gene has CDR1 MNHEY and CDR2 SMNVEV (reference sequence). This CDR3 is built from 14 residues. Germline trimming cut 2 bases from V and 7 bases from J; bases unmatched to any gene: 7. V and J are TRBV27 and TRBJ1-2; TRBD1 agrees at 7 bases. The receptor was isolated from a human donor with melanoma. Sequencing used CD8+ T cells sorted from blood (inferred from file names), obtained from a patient given nivolumab and ipilimumab in sequence. The CDR3 is CASSLDEGALGYTF. The CDR3 DNA sequence: TGTGCCAGCAGTTTAGATGAGGGGGCGCTTGGCTACACCTTC.